The 32 T cell receptor beta chains reported below all come from one sample, sequenced in a study of blood T cell repertoires in COVID-19. Method: immunoSEQ multiplex PCR; TCRdb's copy keeps in-frame clones and lacks some. The sample shows some 200,000 clones, roughly nine tenths of them seen only once. Sequenced material: peripheral blood. These receptors were taken from a woman aged 70 to 79 with acute or convalescent COVID-19.

This clone showed up just once. V and J are TRBV3-1 (or the pseudogene TRBV3-2) and TRBJ2-7, with 12 nucleotides matching TRBD1. This CDR3 comprises 15 residues. The J segment lost 7 bases and the V segment lost 3 bases, leaving 7 bases of the junction unmatched. Germline CDR1 and CDR2: LGHDT and YNNKEL (reference sequence). The CDR3 DNA sequence: TGTGCCAGCAGCCATACGGGACAGGGGGCTCGGGAGCAGTACTTC. This sequence encodes CASSHTGQGAREQYF.

V and J are TRBV28 and TRBJ1-5, with unresolved D. Germline V gene data show CDR1 as MDHEN and CDR2 as SYDVKM. The V and J ends lost 8 bases and 3 bases respectively, with 8 bases between them. This CDR3 region has 12 residues. The CDR3 spells CASRQSNQPQHF. CDR3 nucleotides: TGTGCCAGCCGACAATCCAATCAGCCCCAGCATTTT.

CDR3 sequence (DNA): TGTGCCACCGCTCCTTCAGCGGGAGAAGAGACCCAGTACTTC. As protein: CATAPSAGEETQYF. This chain uses TRBV11-2 with TRBJ2-5; 8 nucleotides agree with TRBD2. The CDR3 contains 14 residues. The V segment lost 10 bases and the J segment 3 bases; nucleotides outside the gene matches: 10. Germline V gene sequence: CDR1 SGHAT, CDR2 FQNNGV.

This clone was seen more than once but under ten times. The J gene is TRBJ2-2, the V gene TRBV7-9, with TRBD1 matching over 7 bases. The germline CDR1 and CDR2 sequences are SEHNR and FQNEAQ (reference sequence). The CDR3 spans 17 residues. With 5 bases clipped from V and 4 bases from J, the junction kept 13 bases outside the gene matches. The CDR3 is CASSGRGQMNLTGELFF. The CDR3 DNA sequence: TGTGCCAGCAGCGGACGGGGACAGATGAATCTCACCGGGGAGCTGTTTTTT.

CDR3 loop: CASRPLWTSGGNEQFF. The CDR3 nucleotides are TGTGCCAGCAGGCCGTTATGGACTAGCGGGGGGAATGAGCAGTTCTTC. The V gene is TRBV3-1 (or the pseudogene TRBV3-2), the J gene TRBJ2-1; TRBD2 matches 14 bases. The trim removed 6 bases at V and 7 bases at J, leaving 8 bases unmatched. Germline V gene sequence: CDR1 LGHDT, CDR2 YNNKEL (reference sequence). The CDR3 is made up of 16 amino acids.

The chain couples TRBV11-2 to TRBJ2-7; D is perhaps TRBD2 (5 bases). CDR1 is SGHAT, CDR2 FQNNGV, per germline. The CDR3 contains 14 residues. Trimming removed 5 bases at V and 3 bases at J, with 14 bases between. In DNA form, the CDR3 reads TGTGCCAGCAGCCAACGGGGTGGCGGCTACGAGCAGTACTTC. Translated, it gives CASSQRGGGYEQYF.

V gene TRBV5-1 combines with J gene TRBJ2-1; TRBD2 matches at 7 bases. The germline V gene has CDR1 SGHRS and CDR2 YFSETQ. V lost 7 bases to trimming and J lost 0 bases; unmatched junction nucleotides: 7. There are 15 residues in the CDR3. In DNA, the CDR3 is TGCGCCAGCGGGCGGGAGCGGAGCTCCTACAATGAGCAGTTCTTC. The encoded protein is CASGRERSSYNEQFF.

V usage is TRBV24-1 and J usage is TRBJ2-1; 10 nucleotides align to TRBD1. From germline, CDR1 is KGHDR and CDR2 SFDVKD. J was trimmed by 3 bases and V by 1 base; bases with no gene match: 2. This CDR3 has 16 amino acids. The CDR3 is CATSDFGTGVYNEQFF. The CDR3 region has the DNA TGTGCCACCAGTGATTTTGGGACAGGGGTCTACAATGAGCAGTTCTTC.

The rearrangement links TRBV4-2 to TRBJ1-3; perhaps TRBD1 as D (5 bases). V was trimmed by 0 bases and J by 8 bases, leaving 14 bases between them. There are 15 residues in the CDR3. CDR1 is LGHNA, CDR2 YNFKEQ, per germline. Here the CDR3 DNA reads TGTGCCAGCAGCCAAGAAGTCAGACTAGGGGACACCATATATTTT. Protein product: CASSQEVRLGDTIYF.

The chain is built from TRBV6-5 and TRBJ2-7; 12 nucleotides line up with TRBD2. This CDR3 contains 15 residues. Trimming cost V 4 bases and J 4 bases; bases outside gene matches: 5. Looked up from germline, CDR1 is MNHEY and CDR2 is SVGAGI. This CDR3 is CASSSPGTSGYEQYF. The CDR3 DNA reads as TGTGCCAGCAGTTCCCCCGGGACTAGCGGGTACGAGCAGTACTTC.

The J gene is TRBJ2-5, the V gene TRBV3-1 (or the pseudogene TRBV3-2), with a possible D match to TRBD2 (5 bases). The CDR3 loop spans 13 amino acids. Trimming took 3 bases from V and 4 from J, leaving 9 bases between them. The germline CDR1 and CDR2 sequences are LGHDT and YNNKEL (reference sequence). The CDR3 bases are TGTGCCAGCAGCCAGGGTAGCGTAGAGACCCAGTACTTC. Translation: CASSQGSVETQYF.

The chain employs TRBV5-8 and TRBJ1-4; no firm D call. CDR1 is SGHTS and CDR2 is YDEGEE in the germline V gene. CDR3 length: 14 amino acids. Trimming pared 4 bases from V and 5 bases from J, leaving 12 bases between. CDR3 nucleotides: TGTGCCAGCAGCGGAAGGACGGGAAATGAAAAACTGTTTTTT. Protein product: CASSGRTGNEKLFF.

This clone was detected only a few times. The V and J genes are TRBV7-2 and TRBJ1-1; D gene ambiguous. The length of the CDR3 is 17 residues. CDR1 SGHTA and CDR2 FQGNSA come from the germline V gene. V was shortened by 1 base and J by 0 bases, with 15 bases between the two germline ends. CDR3 coding DNA: TGTGCCAGCAGCTTAGGACGAGGCCCCCCTCTGAACACTGAAGCTTTCTTT. As protein: CASSLGRGPPLNTEAFF.

This chain connects TRBV5-4 to TRBJ2-2; 9 bases agree with TRBD2. Germline CDR1 and CDR2: SGHNT and YYREEE (reference sequence). Trimming cost V 4 bases and J 3 bases; bases outside gene matches: 7. The CDR3 totals 16 residues. The CDR3, as DNA: TGTGCCAGCAGCACCATGACTAGCGGAGACACCGGGGAGCTGTTTTTT. Its translation is CASSTMTSGDTGELFF.

This clone has only a few counts. V and J are TRBV5-1 and TRBJ2-1, with 11 bases matching TRBD1. The CDR3 is 16 amino acids. V gave up 0 bases and J gave up 6 bases; unmatched junction bases: 5. Per the germline V gene, CDR1 is SGHRS and CDR2 is YFSETQ. CDR3 sequence (DNA): TGCGCCAGCAGCTTGGAAGGTGGGACAGGGGGCAATGAGCAGTTCTTC. It specifies CASSLEGGTGGNEQFF.

The chain joins TRBV6-5 to TRBJ1-2; D unresolved. CDR1 and CDR2 (germline): MNHEY, SVGAGI. The V end was cut by 6 bases, the J end by 1 base, with 12 bases between. CDR3 length: 14 residues. The CDR3 sequence: CASSATAVNYGYTF. CDR3 in DNA: TGTGCCAGCAGCGCCACAGCGGTTAACTATGGCTACACCTTC.

This clone was found once. Additional DNA sequences in this sample encode the identical CDR3. The CDR3 reads CASSPLAGGSYEQYF. The CDR3 DNA sequence: TGCGCCAGCAGTCCTCTAGCGGGGGGATCCTACGAGCAGTACTTC. The chain recombines TRBV5-1 with TRBJ2-7; 11 bases are shared with TRBD2. This CDR3 region has 15 residues. The V segment lost 5 bases and the J segment 1 base; nucleotides outside the gene matches: 5. Germline V gene data show CDR1 as SGHRS and CDR2 as YFSETQ.

The rearrangement links TRBV20-1 to TRBJ1-1; D gene ambiguous. This CDR3 comprises 11 residues. V shed 4 bases and J shed 1 base, with 4 bases lying between them. CDR1 is DFQATT and CDR2 is SNEGSKA in the germline V gene (reference sequence). The CDR3 is CSATGNTEAFF. The DNA for the CDR3 is TGCAGTGCTACAGGGAACACTGAAGCTTTCTTT.

DNA for the CDR3: TGTGCCAGCAGCTACCTATTGAACACTGAAGCTTTCTTT. This sequence encodes CASSYLLNTEAFF. The rearrangement joins TRBV7-2 to TRBJ1-1; no reliable D call. Germline CDR1 and CDR2: SGHTA and FQGNSA. This CDR3 has 13 residues. Trimming shortened V by 4 bases and J by 0 bases, and 6 bases separated the two germline ends.

The J gene is TRBJ2-7, the V gene TRBV7-2; maybe TRBD2 (5 bases). CDR3 length equals 12 residues. In germline, CDR1 is SGHTA, CDR2 FQGNSA. V was shortened by 7 bases and J by 2 bases, with 9 bases between the two germline ends. The CDR3 coding sequence is TGTGCCAGCACCCAGGAGGCCTACGAGCAGTACTTC. Translating it yields CASTQEAYEQYF. The entire variable domain, with the rest obtained from reference TRBV7-2 and TRBJ2-7, is as follows: GAGVSQSPSNKVTEKGKDVELRCDPISGHTALYWYRQSLGQGLEFLIYFQGNSAPDKSGLPSDRFSAERTGGSVSTLTIQRTQQEDSAVYLCASTQEAYEQYFGPGTRLTVT.

The chain joins TRBV25-1 to TRBJ2-5; 11 bases are a match to TRBD2. Germline-derived CDR1 and CDR2 are MGHDK and SYGVNS. The CDR3 is 16 residues long. J gave up 5 bases and V 8 bases, and 13 bases lay outside the gene matches. The DNA of the CDR3 is TGTGCCAGCCTTGAGGGGGGGACTAGCGGTTCGGAGACCCAGTACTTC. Translating it yields CASLEGGTSGSETQYF.

This sequence joins TRBV21-1 and TRBJ1-1; TRBD1 reflects the table's D call only, with no check against the DNA. TRBV21-1 is assigned pseudogene status. The CDR3 runs to 18 residues. CDR3 residues: CASSLRQGSSCLNTEAFF. The CDR3 bases are TGTGCCAGCAGCTTACGACAGGGATCCTCCTGCCTGAACACTGAAGCTTTCTTT.

The chain links TRBV6-5 to TRBJ2-1, with TRBD2 matching 14 bases. The CDR3 spans 15 residues. The junction had 5 bases not matched to a gene; V was cut back by 6 bases and J by 7 bases. From germline, CDR1 is MNHEY and CDR2 SVGAGI. In DNA, the CDR3 is TGTGCCAGCAGGGGTCGGACTAGCGGGGGGAATGAGCAGTTCTTC. Its protein is CASRGRTSGGNEQFF.

The rearrangement links TRBV24-1 to TRBJ2-3; 9 bases match TRBD2. V was clipped by 6 bases and J by 2 bases; unmatched bases: 5. The length of the CDR3 is 15 residues. Germline V gives CDR1 KGHDR, CDR2 SFDVKD. CDR3 in amino acids: CATSIAGAHTDTQYF. DNA for the CDR3: TGTGCCACCAGTATAGCGGGGGCCCACACAGATACGCAGTATTTT.

A single count supports this clone. The chain employs TRBV4-1 and TRBJ2-5; D might be TRBD2 (6 bases). Germline CDR1 reads MGHRA; CDR2 reads YSYEKL. Trimming removed 4 bases at V and 1 base at J, with 13 bases between. The CDR3 is 15 amino acids. The CDR3 is CASSLRGLVQETQYF. CDR3 bases: TGCGCCAGCAGCCTTCGGGGACTGGTCCAAGAGACCCAGTACTTC.

The chain recombines TRBV30 with TRBJ1-6, with a weak D call TRBD1 (5 bases). Trimming cost V 2 bases and J 0 bases, with 11 bases left between them. Germline CDR1 GTSNPN, CDR2 SVGIG (reference sequence). There are 16 residues in the CDR3. The CDR3 nucleotides read TGTGCCTGGAGTTCGGAGGGGAGCTCCTATAATTCACCCCTCCACTTT. Amino acids: CAWSSEGSSYNSPLHF.

The chain couples TRBV24-1 to TRBJ2-3; weak D call: TRBD1 (6 bases). In germline, CDR1 is KGHDR, CDR2 SFDVKD. This CDR3 has 15 amino acids. V was trimmed by 5 bases and J by 3 bases, leaving 14 bases between them. The CDR3, as DNA: TGTGCCACCAGTGGGAAGGGGGAAGCTACAGATACGCAGTATTTT. As protein: CATSGKGEATDTQYF.

This chain joins TRBV24-1 and TRBJ2-2; maybe TRBD2 (5 bases). CDR1 is KGHDR and CDR2 is SFDVKD in the germline V gene. V shed 4 bases and J shed 6 bases, with 8 bases lying between them. The CDR3 is 13 residues long. Here the CDR3 DNA reads TGTGCCACCAGTGAACCCGGGGCCGGGGAGCTGTTTTTT. Translation: CATSEPGAGELFF.

The V gene is TRBV18, the J gene TRBJ2-7, with unresolved D. The CDR3 length is 14 residues. With 1 base removed from V and 0 bases from J, the gap between germline ends came to 7 bases. CDR1 KGHSH and CDR2 LQKENI come from the germline V gene. Here the CDR3 reads CASSPQHGSYEQYF. The CDR3, as DNA: TGTGCCAGCTCACCACAGCACGGCTCCTACGAGCAGTACTTC.

This chain connects TRBV9 to TRBJ2-7; the D is unclear. The CDR3 spans 14 residues. V dropped 2 bases and J dropped 2 bases, with 11 bases sitting between them. Germline CDR1 SGDLS, CDR2 YYNGEE. CDR3 DNA: TGTGCCAGCAGCGTTGGCGACACGACCTACGAGCAGTACTTC. This sequence encodes CASSVGDTTYEQYF.

CDR3 coding DNA: TGTGCCAGCAGCCCCTCGGTTGGCACAGGGATCTATGGCTACACCTTC. It is translated as CASSPSVGTGIYGYTF. V and J are TRBV7-9 and TRBJ1-2, with D possibly being TRBD1 (6 bases). CDR1 is SEHNR, CDR2 FQNEAQ, per germline (reference sequence). The CDR3 has 16 amino acids. V lost 5 bases to trimming and J lost 4 bases, with 20 bases between them.

The DNA of the CDR3 is TGTGCCAGCAGCCCTCGCGGAGCCTATGAGCAGTTCTTC. As protein: CASSPRGAYEQFF. This chain joins TRBV5-4 and TRBJ2-1; unclear D gene. The V end lost 4 bases, the J end lost 8 bases, and 13 bases lay between the germline ends. This CDR3 has 13 residues. In germline, CDR1 is SGHNT, CDR2 YYREEE (reference sequence).